Below are 9 T cell receptor beta chains sequenced from a single sample in a study of blood T cell repertoires in COVID-19. The assay was immunoSEQ multiplex PCR, and TCRdb's table has in-frame clones only and misses some. The sample has roughly 320,000 clones, more than 85% seen once. Sequencing was carried out using PBMCs or T cells enriched from blood (not recorded which). The receptor source for this set is a woman between 25 and 40 years old who had been exposed to COVID-19.

This clone occurred once. The chain recombines TRBV19 with TRBJ1-2; 8 nucleotides align to TRBD1. This CDR3 spans 15 amino acids. Germline V gene lookup returns CDR1 LNHDA and CDR2 SQIVND (reference sequence). V lost 3 bases, J lost 3 bases, and 6 bases stayed unmatched. This chain's CDR3 is CASSMGRGLHYGYTF. The CDR3 nucleotides are TGTGCCAGTAGTATGGGCAGGGGGCTCCACTATGGCTACACCTTC.

The chain links TRBV7-9 to TRBJ2-3, with 9 nucleotides matching TRBD2. The CDR3 totals 16 residues. Germline V gene data show CDR1 as SEHNR and CDR2 as FQNEAQ (reference sequence). Trimming cost V 7 bases and J 3 bases; bases outside gene matches: 11. CDR3 in DNA: TGTGCCAGCACCACAATTTGGACTAGCGTTACAGATACGCAGTATTTT. Its translation is CASTTIWTSVTDTQYF.

V gene TRBV5-4 combines with J gene TRBJ2-7; 7 positions match TRBD1. V trimming: 3 bases; J trimming: 7 bases; junction bases outside the gene matches: 13. Germline CDR1 is SGHNT and CDR2 is YYREEE (reference sequence). The CDR3 runs 15 residues. This CDR3 is CASSSKMQGVGEQYF. In nucleotides, the CDR3 is TGTGCCAGCAGCTCTAAGATGCAGGGGGTAGGGGAGCAGTACTTC.

V usage is TRBV9 and J usage is TRBJ1-1; no definite D call. The germline gives CDR1 SGDLS, CDR2 YYNGEE. The V end was cut by 0 bases, the J end by 3 bases, with 12 bases between. CDR3 size: 15 residues. In nucleotides, the CDR3 is TGTGCCAGCAGCGTAGGGGGAGGGAGGGACACTGAAGCTTTCTTT. Encoded protein: CASSVGGGRDTEAFF.

This clone was found once. CDR3 coding DNA: TGTGCCTGGAATAGGGACAGGGAAATGAACACTGAAGCTTTCTTT. Its translation: CAWNRDREMNTEAFF. The V call is TRBV30, the J call TRBJ1-1; 9 nucleotides align to TRBD1. From germline, CDR1 is GTSNPN and CDR2 SVGIG (reference sequence). Trimming cost V 4 bases and J 0 bases; bases outside gene matches: 6. The CDR3 loop spans 15 amino acids.

This sequence joins TRBV30 and TRBJ1-6; 7 nucleotides match TRBD1. The CDR3 is 14 amino acids. Germline-derived CDR1 and CDR2 are GTSNPN and SVGIG (reference sequence). Unmatched junction bases numbered 4, after V lost 4 bases and J lost 4 bases. The CDR3 coding sequence is TGTGCCTGGATCCCGGGACAGTATAATTCACCCCTCCACTTT. It translates to CAWIPGQYNSPLHF.

The J gene is TRBJ2-1, the V gene TRBV4-1; 7 bases align to TRBD1. The CDR3 has 15 residues. Germline V gene lookup returns CDR1 MGHRA and CDR2 YSYEKL. After removal of 4 bases from V and 7 bases from J, the junction contained 10 bases not matched to a gene. This CDR3 reads CASSRSGQKENEQFF. The CDR3 bases are TGCGCCAGCAGCCGCTCGGGACAGAAAGAGAATGAGCAGTTCTTC.

The genes are TRBV5-6 and TRBJ1-1; 7 bases fit TRBD1. V lost 4 bases and J lost 4; bases outside the gene matches: 4. Per the germline V gene, CDR1 is SGHDT and CDR2 is YYEEEE. The CDR3 totals 13 residues. CDR3: CASSPDRVTEAFF. The CDR3 DNA follows: TGTGCCAGCAGCCCTGACAGGGTCACTGAAGCTTTCTTT.

Written as DNA, the CDR3 is TGTGCCAGCACCAACCTCGAGTCATACAATTCACCCCTCCACTTT. It codes for CASTNLESYNSPLHF. The rearrangement uses TRBV21-1 and TRBJ1-6. TRBV21-1 is recorded as a pseudogene. This CDR3 has 15 amino acids.